This TCR beta chain comes out of a study of post-analysis software for immune sequencing data (dated by TCRdb to 2015 to 2017). Study-wide context: Relapsing-remitting, secondary progressive and progressive-relapsing multiple sclerosis were recorded as disease courses, and subtype annotation was lacking for some patients. The multiple sclerosis patient repertoires were compared with about a dozen previously published healthy control repertoires from donors aged about 6 to 26 years. A subset of samples was prepared in parallel using single-end sample barcoding, then pooled and co-amplified after Illumina adapter ligation. What the work shows at the level of the full study, not this receptor alone: The control group was slightly older than the multiple sclerosis patient group. Direct clustering with F measure revealed strong co-clustering of samples prepared in the same batch, which led to a batch-effect correction. Significantly lower normalized Chao1 diversity was found in multiple sclerosis patients than in controls, suggesting substantial peripheral T-cell clonal expansion. Significantly higher frequencies in patients than in controls were found for a few TRBV segments, including TRBV5-6, TRBV5-1 and TRBV20-1.

The library was made by PCR. The sequencer listed for this sample is Illumina HiSeq 2500. To reduce PCR and sequencing biases, unique molecular identifiers were incorporated into the TCR beta cDNA libraries. Per 1 to 10 million input T cells, approximately 500,000 cDNA molecules were obtained, such that each molecule approximated one T cell. The patient libraries were prepared and sequenced with the same protocol used for the earlier healthy control dataset. Within a given batch, samples were prepared together, multiplexed and sequenced on the same HiSeq lane. The authors processed their data as follows. Raw barcoded reads were processed with MIGEC, discarding single-read molecular identifier groups before consensus assembly and CDR3 extraction. Clonotype tables were post-analysed with VDJtools, normalizing diversity by down-sampling all datasets to the smallest sample size. Repertoire overlap clustering matched CDR3 amino acid but not nucleotide sequences to correct batch-related cross-sample contamination. Starting from the raw public reads, TCRdb applied fastp trimming at Q25, assembled clones with MiXCR and retained in-frame beta chains. Rows are combined by CDR3 protein, so each entry shows the most common genes and DNA. TCRdb's processing, not the authors', yielded these V and J calls. For this sample the table gives some 700,000 distinct CDR3 sequences, of which approximately 60% were detected only once. Approximately 10% of the sample comes from the top ten.

Comment on this clonotype: Its antigen remains undetermined. Base qualities were left out, and no much larger clone turns up one base away.

TCR beta repertoires were profiled from peripheral blood of 10 to 15 young patients with multiple sclerosis to demonstrate the VDJtools post-analysis software. The patients with multiple sclerosis were children and adolescents between about 6 and 17 years of age. From its cysteine to its phenylalanine, the CDR3 spans 15 amino acids. Only the CDR3 portion is preserved as DNA: 45 bases, with reading frame beginning at the first base. As encoded in the germline V gene, CDR1 is SGHAT while CDR2 is FQNNGV. Between the V and J ends, shortened by 5 bases and 7 bases respectively, the junction contains 18 bases.

The specimen was blood. The rearrangement combines TRBV11-2 with TRBJ2-1; matching of 5 bases hints at TRBD2 as the D gene. The origin of this receptor is a girl aged 2-10 years with multiple sclerosis. The CDR3 protein: CASSPPWRVLNEQFF. The DNA reads as follows: TGTGCCAGCAGCCCACCGTGGCGGGTTTTAAATGAGCAGTTCTTC.